This T cell receptor beta chain was identified in a study of blood T cell repertoires in COVID-19. About the research overall: The samples span acute and convalescent COVID-19 from the United States, Italy and Spain. T cells, B-cell-depleted T cells, or PBMCs supplied cDNA or gDNA.

Authors' data handling: Cell counts per sample came from amplifying reference gene primers. Sequencing was performed with immunoSEQ multiplex PCR; in TCRdb, only in-frame clones are kept and a portion is missing. That table is the source of V, J and clone size, and D and trimming were worked out from the DNA. Altogether around 300,000 clones are present, about 85% being singletons, with the ten largest covering 10% to 15%. Germline CDR1 and CDR2: SNHLY and FYNNEI. There are 12 residues in the CDR3. V dropped 10 bases and J dropped 11; count of bases not matched to a gene: 10. Source material: peripheral blood. The V call is TRBV2, the J call TRBJ1-4; TRBD1 agrees at 7 bases. The receptor comes from a human donor in a cohort sampled during active COVID-19. CDR3 nucleotides: TGTGCCACCACCACAGGGGATGGGAAACTGTTTTTT. Amino acids: CATTTGDGKLFF.